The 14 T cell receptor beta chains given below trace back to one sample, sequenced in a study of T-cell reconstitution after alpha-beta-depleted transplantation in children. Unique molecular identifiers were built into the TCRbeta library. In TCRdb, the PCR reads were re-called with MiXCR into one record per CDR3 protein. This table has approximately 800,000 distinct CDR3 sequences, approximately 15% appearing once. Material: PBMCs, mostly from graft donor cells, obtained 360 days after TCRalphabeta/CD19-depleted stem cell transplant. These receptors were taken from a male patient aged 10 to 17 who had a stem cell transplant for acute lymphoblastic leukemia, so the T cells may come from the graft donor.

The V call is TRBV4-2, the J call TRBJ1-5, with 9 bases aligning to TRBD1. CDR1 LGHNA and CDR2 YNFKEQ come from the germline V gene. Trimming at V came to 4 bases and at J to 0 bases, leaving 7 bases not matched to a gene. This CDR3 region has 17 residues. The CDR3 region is CASSRDRDVYSNQPQHF. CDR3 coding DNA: TGTGCCAGCAGCCGGGACAGGGATGTTTATAGCAATCAGCCCCAGCATTTT.

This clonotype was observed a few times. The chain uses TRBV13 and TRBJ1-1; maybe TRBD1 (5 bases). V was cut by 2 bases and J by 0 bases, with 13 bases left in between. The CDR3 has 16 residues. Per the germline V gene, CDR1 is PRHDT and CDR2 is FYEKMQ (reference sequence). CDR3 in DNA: TGTGCCAGCAGCTTACGGGCGGGGCCTGTGAACACTGAAGCTTTCTTT. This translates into CASSLRAGPVNTEAFF.

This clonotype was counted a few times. The CDR3 coding sequence is TGCGCCAGCAGCCGGGGACAGGGCCAGAATGAAAAACTGTTTTTT. Protein sequence: CASSRGQGQNEKLFF. The chain links TRBV5-1 to TRBJ1-4; the match to TRBD1 covers 9 bases. V lost 4 bases to trimming and J lost 5 bases; unmatched junction nucleotides: 6. The CDR3 is 15 amino acids. Germline CDR1 SGHRS, CDR2 YFSETQ.

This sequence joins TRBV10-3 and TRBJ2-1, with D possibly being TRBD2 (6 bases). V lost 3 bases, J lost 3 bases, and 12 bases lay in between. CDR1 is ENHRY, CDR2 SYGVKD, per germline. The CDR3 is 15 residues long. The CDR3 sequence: CAISDLAAHYNEQFF. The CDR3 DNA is TGTGCCATCAGTGACTTAGCGGCCCACTACAATGAGCAGTTCTTC.

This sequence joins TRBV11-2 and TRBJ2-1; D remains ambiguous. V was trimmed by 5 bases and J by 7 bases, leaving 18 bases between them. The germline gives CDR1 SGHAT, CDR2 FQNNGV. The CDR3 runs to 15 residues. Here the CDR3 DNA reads TGTGCCAGCAGCCTAAGACTTAGCTCTAGGAATGAGCAGTTCTTC. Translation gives CASSLRLSSRNEQFF.

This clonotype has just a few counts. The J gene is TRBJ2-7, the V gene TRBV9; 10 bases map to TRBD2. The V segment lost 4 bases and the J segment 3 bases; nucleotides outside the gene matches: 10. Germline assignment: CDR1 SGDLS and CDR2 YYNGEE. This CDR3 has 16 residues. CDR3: CASSLRTSGNVYEQYF. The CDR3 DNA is TGTGCCAGCAGCCTTCGGACTAGCGGAAACGTCTACGAGCAGTACTTC.

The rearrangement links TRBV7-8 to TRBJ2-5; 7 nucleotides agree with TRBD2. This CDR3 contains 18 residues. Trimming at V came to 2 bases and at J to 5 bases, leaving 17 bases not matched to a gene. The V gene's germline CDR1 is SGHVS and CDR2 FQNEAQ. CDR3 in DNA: TGTGCCAGCAGCTTATCCCTGTTACGCGGGAGAGATTGGGAGACCCAGTACTTC. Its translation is CASSLSLLRGRDWETQYF. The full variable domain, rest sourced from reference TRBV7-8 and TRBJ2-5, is GAGVSQSPRYKVAKRGQDVALRCDPISGHVSLFWYQQALGQGPEFLTYFQNEAQLDKSGLPSDRFFAERPEGSVSTLKIQRTQQEDSAVYLCASSLSLLRGRDWETQYFGPGTRLLVL.

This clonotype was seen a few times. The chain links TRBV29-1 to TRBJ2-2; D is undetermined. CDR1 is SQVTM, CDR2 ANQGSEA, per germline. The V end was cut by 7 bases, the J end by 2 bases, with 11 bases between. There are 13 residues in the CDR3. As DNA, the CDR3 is TGCAGCGCCTCGGACGCCAACACCGGGGAGCTGTTTTTT. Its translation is CSASDANTGELFF.

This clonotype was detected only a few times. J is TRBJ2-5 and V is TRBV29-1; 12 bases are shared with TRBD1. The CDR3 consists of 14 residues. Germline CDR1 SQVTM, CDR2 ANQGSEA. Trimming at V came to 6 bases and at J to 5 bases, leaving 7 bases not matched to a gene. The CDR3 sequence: CSVVGQGARETQYF. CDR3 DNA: TGCAGCGTCGTGGGACAGGGGGCCAGGGAGACCCAGTACTTC.

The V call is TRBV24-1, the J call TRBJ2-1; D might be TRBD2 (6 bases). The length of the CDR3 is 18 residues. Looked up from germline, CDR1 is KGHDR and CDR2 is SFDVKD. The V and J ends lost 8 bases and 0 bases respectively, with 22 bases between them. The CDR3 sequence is CATKETRRVLGSYNEQFF. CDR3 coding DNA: TGTGCCACCAAGGAGACTAGGAGGGTTCTCGGCTCCTACAATGAGCAGTTCTTC.

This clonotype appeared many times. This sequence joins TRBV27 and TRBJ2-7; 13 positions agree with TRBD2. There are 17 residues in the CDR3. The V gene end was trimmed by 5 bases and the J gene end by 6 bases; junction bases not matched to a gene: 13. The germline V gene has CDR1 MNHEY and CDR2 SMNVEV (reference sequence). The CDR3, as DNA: TGTGCCAGCAGTCCCGGGACTAGCGGGATCCGAGGGAGCGAGCAGTACTTC. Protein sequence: CASSPGTSGIRGSEQYF.

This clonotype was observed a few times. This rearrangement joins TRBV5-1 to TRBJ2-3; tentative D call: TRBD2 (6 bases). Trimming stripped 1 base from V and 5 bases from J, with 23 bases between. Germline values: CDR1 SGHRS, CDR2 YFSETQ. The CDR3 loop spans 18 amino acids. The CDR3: CASSLFQGNQLAVDTQYF. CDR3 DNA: TGCGCCAGCAGCTTGTTTCAGGGAAACCAACTAGCCGTAGATACGCAGTATTTT. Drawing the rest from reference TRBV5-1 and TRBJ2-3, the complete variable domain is KAGVTQTPRYLIKTRGQQVTLSCSPISGHRSVSWYQQTPGQGLQFLFEYFSETQRNKGNFPGRFSGRQFSNSRSEMNVSTLELGDSALYLCASSLFQGNQLAVDTQYFGPGTRLTVL.

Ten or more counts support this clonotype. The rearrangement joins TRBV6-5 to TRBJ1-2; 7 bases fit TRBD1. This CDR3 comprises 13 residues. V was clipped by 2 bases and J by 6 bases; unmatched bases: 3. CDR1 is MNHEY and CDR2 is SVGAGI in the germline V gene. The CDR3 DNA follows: TGTGCCAGCAGTTACCCGACAGGGAATGGCTACACCTTC. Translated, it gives CASSYPTGNGYTF.

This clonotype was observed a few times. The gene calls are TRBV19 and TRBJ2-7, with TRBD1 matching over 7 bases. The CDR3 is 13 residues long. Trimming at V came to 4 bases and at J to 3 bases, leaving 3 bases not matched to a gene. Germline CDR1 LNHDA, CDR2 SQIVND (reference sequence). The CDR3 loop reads CASSTTGYYEQYF. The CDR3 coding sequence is TGTGCCAGTAGTACGACAGGGTACTACGAGCAGTACTTC. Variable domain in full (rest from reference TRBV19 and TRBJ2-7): DGGITQSPKYLFRKEGQNVTLSCEQNLNHDAMYWYRQDPGQGLRLIYYSQIVNDFQKGDIAEGYSVSREKKESFPLTVTSAQKNPTAFYLCASSTTGYYEQYFGPGTRLTVT.